These 11 T cell receptor beta chains were sequenced from one sample in a study of identical twins. TCRdb re-called the 5' RACE reads with MiXCR, one entry per CDR3 protein. The sample has about 490,000 distinct CDR3 sequences; roughly 15% are singletons. The same data also went into a second study, on yellow fever vaccine responses in identical twins.

What was sequenced was CD4+ T cells sorted from blood. Every receptor here comes from a woman younger than 30 in good health.

The V and J genes are TRBV18 and TRBJ1-6; 7 nucleotides agree with TRBD1. Germline lookup yields CDR1 KGHSH and CDR2 LQKENI. The CDR3 spans 16 residues. V gave up 1 base and J gave up 7 bases; unmatched junction bases: 7. CDR3 nucleotides: TGTGCCAGCTCACCACAACATGGGACAGAGAATTCACCCCTCCACTTT. Its protein product is CASSPQHGTENSPLHF.

Only a few counts were recorded for this clonotype. The rearrangement joins TRBV24-1 to TRBJ2-1; 9 positions agree with TRBD1. The CDR3 covers 17 residues. Germline V gene data show CDR1 as KGHDR and CDR2 as SFDVKD. J gave up 5 bases and V 3 bases, and 10 bases lay outside the gene matches. CDR3 DNA sequence: TGTGCCACCAGTGATCCCCCCGGACAGGGGCGTCACAATGAGCAGTTCTTC. Protein sequence: CATSDPPGQGRHNEQFF.

V gene TRBV7-9 combines with J gene TRBJ2-2; D uncertain. This CDR3 region has 15 residues. CDR1 SEHNR and CDR2 FQNEAQ come from the germline V gene (reference sequence). Trimming stripped 5 bases from V and 0 bases from J, with 10 bases between. The chain's CDR3 is CASSQLASNTGELFF. In nucleotides, the CDR3 is TGTGCCAGCAGCCAATTGGCATCGAACACCGGGGAGCTGTTTTTT. Full variable domain (remainder filled in from reference TRBV7-9 and TRBJ2-2): DTGVSQNPRHKITKRGQNVTFRCDPISEHNRLYWYRQTLGQGPEFLTYFQNEAQLEKSRLLSDRFSAERPKGSFSTLEIQRTEQGDSAMYLCASSQLASNTGELFFGEGSRLTVL.

This clonotype was detected a few times. This chain's CDR3 is CATSVRTGSILYEQYV. DNA for the CDR3: TGTGCCACCAGCGTAAGAACAGGGTCGATCCTCTACGAGCAGTACGTC. This chain joins TRBV15 and TRBJ2-7, with D maybe TRBD1 (6 bases). The V end lost 5 bases, the J end lost 3 bases, and 20 bases lay between the germline ends. The germline V gene has CDR1 LNHNV and CDR2 YYDKDF (reference sequence). The CDR3 contains 16 residues.

V and J are TRBV10-1 and TRBJ2-6; D not resolved. The CDR3 contains 15 residues. V dropped 0 bases and J dropped 2 bases, with 5 bases sitting between them. CDR1 and CDR2 from the germline V gene are WNHNN and SYGVQD (reference sequence). DNA for the CDR3: TGCGCCAGCAGTGAGTCTGGGGCTGGGGCCAACGTCCTGACTTTC. It specifies CASSESGAGANVLTF.

Only a few counts were recorded for this clonotype. The V gene is TRBV5-1, the J gene TRBJ2-7; D is unclear. CDR3 length: 14 residues. The V end lost 0 bases, the J end lost 6 bases, and 13 bases lay between the germline ends. Germline assignment: CDR1 SGHRS and CDR2 YFSETQ. Here the CDR3 DNA reads TGCGCCAGCAGCTTGGCCGGAGTGGGCCCCGAGCAGTACTTC. It yields the protein CASSLAGVGPEQYF.

The CDR3: CASSRDPAGVAYNEQFF. The DNA for the CDR3 is TGTGCCAGCAGCCGTGACCCAGCGGGAGTAGCCTACAATGAGCAGTTCTTC. The V call is TRBV5-4, the J call TRBJ2-1; 8 bases match TRBD2. This CDR3 region has 17 residues. The germline V gene encodes CDR1 SGHNT and CDR2 YYREEE (reference sequence). The J segment lost 2 bases and the V segment lost 4 bases, leaving 11 bases of the junction unmatched.

This clonotype was picked up a small number of times. V usage is TRBV12-3 or TRBV12-4 and J usage is TRBJ2-7, with a possible D match to TRBD1 (5 bases). V was trimmed by 5 bases and J by 3 bases, leaving 11 bases between them. The CDR3 is 13 amino acids. CDR3 protein: CASSRGPSYEQYV. CDR3 in DNA: TGTGCCAGCAGTAGGGGTCCGAGCTACGAGCAGTACGTC.

This chain joins TRBV28 and TRBJ2-1, with 9 bases lining up with TRBD2. This CDR3 region has 16 residues. With 5 bases clipped from V and 0 bases from J, the junction kept 5 bases outside the gene matches. Germline V gene sequence: CDR1 MDHEN, CDR2 SYDVKM. In nucleotides, the CDR3 is TGTGCCAGCAGTCAAAAGACTAGCGGCTCCTACAATGAGCAGTTCTTC. This gives the protein CASSQKTSGSYNEQFF.

CDR3 residues: CASSPGLAEFQETQYF. CDR3 coding DNA: TGTGCCAGCAGCCCGGGACTAGCGGAGTTCCAAGAGACCCAGTACTTC. V is TRBV12-3 or TRBV12-4 and J is TRBJ2-5; 11 bases are shared with TRBD2. V lost 6 bases, J lost 1 base, and 7 bases stayed unmatched. This CDR3 is built from 16 residues.

This rearrangement joins TRBV28 to TRBJ2-7; 11 bases agree with TRBD2. Losses at the gene ends were 2 bases for V and 5 bases for J; bases not matched to a gene: 14. Per germline, CDR1 MDHEN and CDR2 SYDVKM. The CDR3 sequence is 18 residues long. In DNA, the CDR3 is TGTGCCAGCAGTTTAATAGCCCCCTCACTAGCGGGAGAAGACGAGCAGTACTTC. It specifies CASSLIAPSLAGEDEQYF.